This T cell receptor beta chain was captured in a study of CD8+CD57+ T cells in acquired aplastic anemia. Concerning this clonotype: Compared with germline, one end of the junction differs, possibly owing to a read error.

For sequencing, patients were chosen who had shown expansion of CD8+CD57+ cells by flow cytometry. The CDR3 is 14 amino acids. CDR1 SGHTA and CDR2 FQGNSA come from the germline V gene. CDR3 and TCR beta VDJ profiling relied on genomic DNA as the template. A single record per CDR3 protein comes from TCRdb applying MiXCR to the reads. The sample consists of a few hundred thousand distinct CDR3 sequences, 65% to 90% of them appearing once. Sequenced material: sorted CD4+, CD8+, or CD8+CD57+ T cells (not recorded which) from PBMCs. This TCR was sampled from a human donor with aplastic anemia. The chain carries TRBV7-2 and TRBJ1-6, with unresolved D. CDR3 bases: TGTGCCAGCAGCCATGATATGACTCGCGGACCCGATGACTTT. Residues: CASSHDMTRGPDDF.